The clone carrying this T cell receptor beta chain was picked up a small number of times. Its antigen is currently unknown. The data stem from a study of T cells after yellow fever vaccination. Study conclusions and caveats: There was a possibility that FACS-sorted repertoires contained abundant clonotypes contaminating from the bulk population.

With 6 bases clipped from V and 0 bases from J, the junction kept 2 bases outside the gene matches. The germline gives CDR1 SNHLY, CDR2 FYNNEI. The length of the CDR3 is 15 residues. Via MiXCR, TCRdb re-called the 5' RACE reads, giving one row per CDR3 protein. The repertoire has a few hundred thousand distinct CDR3 sequences, around a tenth of them found once; the top ten carry more than 15%. The sequence derives from a man aged 18-30 years who received the YFV17D yellow fever vaccine. The chain has TRBV2 and TRBJ1-3; 10 bases fit TRBD1. Sequencing was performed on PBMCs, taken on the day of the first yellow fever vaccination. CDR3 loop: CASSRTGGSGNTIYF. The CDR3, as DNA: TGTGCCAGCAGCCGGACAGGGGGCTCTGGAAACACCATATATTTT.